Listed here are 21 T cell receptor beta chains from one sample, sequenced in a study of cytomegalovirus exposure and HLA in healthy donors. The study ran its PCR with 60 Vbeta and 13 Jbeta primers. The repertoire was sequenced with immunoSEQ multiplex PCR; TCRdb's copy has only in-frame clones and lacks some. There are over 150,000 clones in the sample; over 65% occur only once, and around 4.1% lies in the top ten. Sequencing used PBMCs. Every receptor here comes from a middle-aged woman in good health and CMV-seronegative.

In its sample, this clone was seen once. CDR3: CASSSQGYGYTF. The DNA for the CDR3 is TGCGCCAGCAGCTCACAGGGTTATGGCTACACCTTC. The J gene is TRBJ1-2, the V gene TRBV5-1, with a weak D call TRBD1 (6 bases). Germline values: CDR1 SGHRS, CDR2 YFSETQ. The CDR3 consists of 12 residues. Trimming stripped 3 bases from V and 5 bases from J, with 8 bases between.

This sequence joins TRBV6-5 and TRBJ2-2, with D possibly being TRBD2 (7 bases). Germline CDR1 MNHEY, CDR2 SVGAGI. V was shortened by 7 bases and J by 6 bases, with 12 bases between the two germline ends. The CDR3 contains 13 residues. The CDR3 loop reads CASKLGGAGELFF. DNA for the CDR3: TGTGCCAGCAAGTTAGGGGGGGCCGGGGAGCTGTTTTTT.

The chain has TRBV5-1 and TRBJ2-1; the D gene is possibly TRBD2 (5 bases). The V and J ends lost 1 base and 4 bases respectively, with 12 bases between them. Germline values: CDR1 SGHRS, CDR2 YFSETQ. This CDR3 comprises 15 residues. Here the CDR3 reads CASSLWESIYNEQFF. CDR3 bases: TGCGCCAGCAGCTTGTGGGAGTCGATATACAATGAGCAGTTCTTC.

This chain uses TRBV5-1 with TRBJ2-3; D is unresolved. Germline loops: CDR1 SGHRS, CDR2 YFSETQ. This CDR3 is 15 amino acids long. V shed 0 bases and J shed 0 bases, with 8 bases lying between them. The CDR3 DNA sequence: TGCGCCAGCAGCTTGGACTCCACTAGCACAGATACGCAGTATTTT. This encodes CASSLDSTSTDTQYF.

The V gene is TRBV30, the J gene TRBJ2-7, with 8 bases identical to TRBD2. Per germline, CDR1 GTSNPN and CDR2 SVGIG (reference sequence). The ends lost 7 bases at V and 0 bases at J; junction bases unmatched: 11. There are 15 residues in the CDR3. The CDR3: CALTPGLGSSYEQYF. The CDR3 coding sequence is TGTGCCTTAACCCCGGGACTAGGGAGCTCCTACGAGCAGTACTTC.

Only a few counts were recorded for this clone. The chain is built from TRBV5-1 and TRBJ2-6; possibly TRBD2 for D (6 bases). V was shortened by 0 bases and J by 2 bases, with 15 bases between the two germline ends. The CDR3 runs to 18 residues. Germline lookup yields CDR1 SGHRS and CDR2 YFSETQ. CDR3 amino acids: CASSLEGLLSTGANVLTF. The CDR3 DNA reads TGCGCCAGCAGCTTGGAGGGACTCCTAAGTACTGGGGCCAACGTCCTGACTTTC.

The chain joins TRBV20-1 to TRBJ1-4; tentatively, D is TRBD1 (5 bases). The ends were cut back, 3 bases at V and 8 bases at J, with 7 bases in the middle. This CDR3 has 11 residues. Germline values: CDR1 DFQATT, CDR2 SNEGSKA (reference sequence). DNA for the CDR3: TGCAGTGCTAGCAGGGAAGAAAAACTGTTTTTT. Protein: CSASREEKLFF.

This sequence joins TRBV13 and TRBJ2-3, with 7 bases that match TRBD2. The J segment lost 8 bases and the V segment lost 4 bases, leaving 9 bases of the junction unmatched. The CDR3 is made up of 14 amino acids. The V gene's germline CDR1 is PRHDT and CDR2 FYEKMQ (reference sequence). Here the CDR3 reads CASSWGGARGTQYF. The CDR3 bases are TGTGCCAGCAGCTGGGGGGGTGCTCGCGGTACGCAGTATTTT.

This chain connects TRBV28 to TRBJ2-2, with TRBD1 as a possible D gene (6 bases). Trimming cost V 4 bases and J 7 bases, with 16 bases left between them. CDR1 and CDR2 from the germline V gene are MDHEN and SYDVKM. The CDR3 runs to 15 residues. The CDR3 DNA reads as TGTGCCAGCAGTTGGTCAGGGGTATTCAGCGGGGAGCTGTTTTTT. It yields the protein CASSWSGVFSGELFF.

This clone was picked up one time. The V and J genes are TRBV2 and TRBJ1-2; 9 bases are a match to TRBD1. Trimming took 2 bases from V and 4 from J; bases not matched to a gene: 5. The CDR3 has 15 residues. Germline CDR1 reads SNHLY; CDR2 reads FYNNEI. Here the CDR3 reads CASSESGQGVYGYTF. The CDR3 region has the DNA TGTGCCAGCAGTGAATCGGGACAGGGTGTCTATGGCTACACCTTC. Full variable domain (rest looked up from reference TRBV2 and TRBJ1-2): EPEVTQTPSHQVTQMGQEVILRCVPISNHLYFYWYRQILGQKVEFLVSFYNNEISEKSEIFDDQFSVERPDGSNFTLKIRSTKLEDSAMYFCASSESGQGVYGYTFGSGTRLTVV.

The chain joins TRBV6-5 to TRBJ2-7, with D possibly TRBD1 on 6 matching bases. The CDR3 has 15 residues. CDR1 and CDR2 from the germline V gene are MNHEY and SVGAGI. The V gene lost 6 bases and the J gene lost 3 bases, with 18 bases spanning the gap. The CDR3 bases are TGTGCCAGCAGATTCAATACAGGGTCGGGCTACGAGCAGTACTTC. Translated, it gives CASRFNTGSGYEQYF.

This clone was seen a handful of times. The chain recombines TRBV6-1 with TRBJ2-3, with a weak D call TRBD2 (5 bases). The ends were cut back, 2 bases at V and 4 bases at J, with 13 bases in the middle. CDR1 and CDR2 (germline): MNHNS, SASEGT. This CDR3 has 15 residues. The DNA for the CDR3 is TGTGCCAGCAGTGAAAGCGGATACCGCCCAGATACGCAGTATTTT. This encodes CASSESGYRPDTQYF.

The V call is TRBV27, the J call TRBJ2-7; 8 bases are shared with TRBD2. The germline V gene encodes CDR1 MNHEY and CDR2 SMNVEV (reference sequence). J was trimmed by 2 bases and V by 4 bases; bases with no gene match: 7. This CDR3 contains 15 residues. CDR3 region: CASSYNTGGTYEQYF. DNA for the CDR3: TGTGCCAGCAGTTACAACACGGGGGGGACCTACGAGCAGTACTTC.

This chain connects TRBV7-9 to TRBJ1-5; D is uncertain. The V end lost 1 base, the J end lost 4 bases, and 11 bases lay between the germline ends. In germline, CDR1 is SEHNR, CDR2 FQNEAQ (reference sequence). The CDR3 sequence is 15 residues long. Here the CDR3 DNA reads TGTGCCAGCAGCTTAGACGGCGGCCCTAATCAGCCCCAGCATTTT. It translates to CASSLDGGPNQPQHF.

The DNA for the CDR3 is TGTGCCAGCAGTGACCTAGCGGGAGGACTCAATGAGCAGTTCTTC. This sequence encodes CASSDLAGGLNEQFF. V usage is TRBV6-4 and J usage is TRBJ2-1, with 11 bases identical to TRBD2. Germline CDR1 and CDR2: MRHNA and SNTAGT. V was clipped by 2 bases and J by 6 bases; unmatched bases: 3. CDR3 size: 15 residues.

The chain has TRBV6-1 and TRBJ2-5; 14 bases map to TRBD2. The CDR3 is 17 amino acids. Trimming took 2 bases from V and 4 from J; bases not matched to a gene: 6. The V gene's germline CDR1 is MNHNS and CDR2 SASEGT. CDR3 protein: CASSEMGTSGSRETQYF. DNA for the CDR3: TGTGCCAGCAGTGAAATGGGGACTAGCGGGAGCAGAGAGACCCAGTACTTC.

This clone was observed a few times. V usage is TRBV2 and J usage is TRBJ2-7; 9 bases align to TRBD1. CDR1 and CDR2 from the germline V gene are SNHLY and FYNNEI. V shed 8 bases, J shed 5 bases, and the junction held 13 bases outside the gene matches. The CDR3 consists of 15 residues. As DNA, the CDR3 is TGTGCCAGCGCTGCAGGCCGGGACAGGGTCAACGAGCAGTACTTC. As protein: CASAAGRDRVNEQYF.

This sequence joins TRBV13 and TRBJ1-3; TRBD1 aligns across 7 bases. This CDR3 has 15 residues. The germline V gene encodes CDR1 PRHDT and CDR2 FYEKMQ (reference sequence). The V and J ends lost 5 bases and 3 bases, in that order; junction bases with no gene match: 7. The CDR3 protein is CASSPVGTDGNTIYF. The CDR3 DNA reads as TGTGCCAGCAGCCCAGTCGGGACAGATGGAAACACCATATATTTT.

This clone was observed once. The chain has TRBV5-6 and TRBJ2-2, with TRBD1 matching over 7 bases. The germline gives CDR1 SGHDT, CDR2 YYEEEE. V shed 2 bases, J shed 6 bases, and the junction held 4 bases outside the gene matches. CDR3 length: 14 residues. As DNA, the CDR3 is TGTGCCAGCAGCTTACCCCAGGGGGCCGGGGAGCTGTTTTTT. It specifies CASSLPQGAGELFF.

J is TRBJ1-2 and V is TRBV28; TRBD1 might be the D (5 bases). This CDR3 is built from 14 residues. Germline CDR1 MDHEN, CDR2 SYDVKM. V lost 4 bases and J 5 bases, leaving 14 bases between the germline ends. CDR3 DNA sequence: TGTGCCAGCAGTTATATGGGGGAGGGGTATGGCTACACCTTC. Its protein is CASSYMGEGYGYTF.

This clone showed up just a few times. V is TRBV6-6 and J is TRBJ1-5; 9 nucleotides agree with TRBD1. The V gene end was trimmed by 6 bases and the J gene end by 2 bases; junction bases not matched to a gene: 5. Germline values: CDR1 MNHNY, CDR2 SVGAGI (reference sequence). The CDR3 runs to 15 residues. CDR3 nucleotide sequence: TGTGCCAGCAGGACGGGACAGGGCGGCAATCAGCCCCAGCATTTT. It codes for CASRTGQGGNQPQHF.